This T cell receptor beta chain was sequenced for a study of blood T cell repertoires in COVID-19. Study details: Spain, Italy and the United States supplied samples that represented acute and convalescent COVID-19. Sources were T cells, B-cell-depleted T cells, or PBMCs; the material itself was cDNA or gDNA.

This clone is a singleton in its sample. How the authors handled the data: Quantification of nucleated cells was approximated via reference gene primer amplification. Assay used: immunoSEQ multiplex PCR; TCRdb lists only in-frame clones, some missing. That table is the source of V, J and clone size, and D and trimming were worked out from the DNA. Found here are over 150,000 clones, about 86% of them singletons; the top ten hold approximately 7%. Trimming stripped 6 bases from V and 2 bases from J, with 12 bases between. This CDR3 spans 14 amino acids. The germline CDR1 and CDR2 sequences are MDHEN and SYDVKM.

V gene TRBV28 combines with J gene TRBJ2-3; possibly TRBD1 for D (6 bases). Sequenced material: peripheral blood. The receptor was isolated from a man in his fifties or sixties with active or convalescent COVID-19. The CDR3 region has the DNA TGTGCCAGCAGCTGGGACACCTACACAGATACGCAGTATTTT. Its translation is CASSWDTYTDTQYF.